This is a list of T cell receptor beta chains from one sample in a study of blood T cell repertoires in COVID-19. TCRdb's copy holds only in-frame clones and misses some; the assay was immunoSEQ multiplex PCR. Among more than 110,000 clones listed, more than 65% were seen once. The sequenced material came from peripheral blood. Source of these receptors: a woman in her sixties with acute or convalescent COVID-19. Both conserved end residues are part of each CDR3. The D gene is left open where the match is weak. A clone size is listed for some rows: how often the clone was seen (once, few, many), or a class if it is expanded.

>14|.|TRBV10-3|.|TRBJ2-5
CAISESGQGLTQYF
TGTGCCATCAGTGAGTCGGGGCAGGGCTTGACCCAGTACTTC
>17|TRBD1|TRBV7-8|.|TRBJ1-3
CASSSLGQAVSGNTIYF
TGTGCCAGCAGCTCCCTCGGACAGGCCGTTTCTGGAAACACCATATATTTT
>16|TRBD1|TRBV6-6|.|TRBJ2-1
CASSYTGQGAATEQFF
TGTGCCAGCAGTTACACGGGACAGGGGGCCGCGACTGAGCAGTTCTTC
>12|TRBD1|TRBV2|.|TRBJ1-2
CASGTGSHGYTF
TGTGCCAGCGGGACAGGGTCCCATGGCTACACCTTC
>13|.|TRBV7-9|.|TRBJ2-7
CASSFSGTYEQYF
TGTGCCAGCAGCTTCTCTGGCACCTACGAGCAGTACTTC
>14|.|TRBV5-6|.|TRBJ2-7
CASSVPGQIYEQYF
TGTGCCAGCAGCGTACCGGGACAAATATACGAGCAGTACTTC
>15|TRBD1|TRBV6-1|.|TRBJ2-3
CASSELTGGADTQYF
TGTGCCAGCAGTGAATTGACAGGGGGCGCAGATACGCAGTATTTT
>12|.|TRBV9|.|TRBJ2-1
CASSVGSNEQFF
TGTGCCAGCAGCGTAGGTAGTAATGAGCAGTTCTTC
>16|TRBD1|TRBV4-3|.|TRBJ2-3
CASSQDTGQGAGTQYF
TGCGCCAGCAGCCAAGATACAGGACAGGGGGCAGGTACGCAGTATTTT
>15|.|TRBV3-1/TRBV3-2|once|TRBJ2-7
CASSQDGAGFDEQYF
TGTGCCAGCAGCCAAGACGGGGCGGGATTCGACGAGCAGTACTTC
>12|.|TRBV7-8|.|TRBJ2-3
CASSLLTDTQYF
TGTGCCAGCAGCCTATTGACAGATACGCAGTATTTT
>14|TRBD2|TRBV6-1|.|TRBJ2-3
CATLALAGRDTQYF
TGTGCCACCCTCGCACTAGCGGGACGAGATACGCAGTATTTT
>14|TRBD1|TRBV5-6|.|TRBJ2-4
CASSPGTGKNIQYF
TGTGCCAGCAGCCCGGGGACAGGAAAAAACATTCAGTACTTC
>15|TRBD1|TRBV28|.|TRBJ1-6
CASTLWTGKNSPLHF
TGTGCCAGCACCTTATGGACAGGGAAAAATTCACCCCTCCACTTT
>15|TRBD2|TRBV19|.|TRBJ2-1
CASSITGTSGSGQFF
TGTGCCAGTAGTATCACCGGGACTAGCGGGAGTGGGCAGTTCTTC
>17|TRBD1|TRBV7-3|few|TRBJ1-5
CASSLKTGSGGNQPQHF
TGTGCCAGCAGCTTAAAGACAGGGTCTGGCGGCAATCAGCCCCAGCATTTT
>11|.|TRBV6-5|.|TRBJ1-6
CATRPTGTLHF
TGTGCCACGCGACCAACAGGGACCCTCCACTTT
>21|TRBD2|TRBV28|.|TRBJ2-1
CASSFSILRRLAGVVQYEQFF
TGTGCCAGCAGTTTCTCTATACTTCGCCGACTAGCCGGGGTTGTCCAATATGAGCAGTTCTTC